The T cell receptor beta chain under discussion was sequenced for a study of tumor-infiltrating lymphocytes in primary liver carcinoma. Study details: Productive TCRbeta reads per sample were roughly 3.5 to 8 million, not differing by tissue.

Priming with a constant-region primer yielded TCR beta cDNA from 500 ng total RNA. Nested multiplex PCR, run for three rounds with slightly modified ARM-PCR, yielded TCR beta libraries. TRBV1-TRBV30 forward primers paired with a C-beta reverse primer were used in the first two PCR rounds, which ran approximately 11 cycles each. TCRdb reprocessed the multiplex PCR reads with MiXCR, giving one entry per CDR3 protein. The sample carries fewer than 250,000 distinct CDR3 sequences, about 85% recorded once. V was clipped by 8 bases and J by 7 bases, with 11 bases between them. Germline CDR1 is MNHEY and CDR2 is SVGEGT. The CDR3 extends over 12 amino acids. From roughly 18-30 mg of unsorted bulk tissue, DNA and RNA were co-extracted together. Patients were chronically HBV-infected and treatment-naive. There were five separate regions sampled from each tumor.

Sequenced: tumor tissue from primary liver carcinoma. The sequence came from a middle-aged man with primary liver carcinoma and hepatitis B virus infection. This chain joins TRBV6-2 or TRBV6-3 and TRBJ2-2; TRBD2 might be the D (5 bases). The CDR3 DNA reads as TGTGCCAGCTGTCGGGATGTCGGGGAGCTGTTTTTT. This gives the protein CASCRDVGELFF.